The following is a TCR beta chain sequence with its context. CD4+ cell separation produced CD45RA+ naive and CD45RA-negative memory subsets. The authors ran the assay at deep level. Several immunoSEQ plates held equal portions of the genomic DNA taken from each subset. Profiling relied on immunoSEQ multiplex PCR, and the TCRdb table lists in-frame clones only, not all of them. The sample carries about 1 million clones, about 76% recorded once. These data belong to a study of shared clonotypes between healthy human individuals. Germline loops: CDR1 SGHVS, CDR2 FQNEAQ. This CDR3 region has 16 residues. V gave up 3 bases and J gave up 4 bases, with 18 bases separating them.

Sequenced input: memory CD4+ T cells sorted from blood. The subset denotes: CD45RA-negative fraction. This TCR was sampled from a man aged 18 to 35 in good health. The chain employs TRBV7-8 and TRBJ1-1; D is uncertain. The CDR3 coding sequence is TGTGCCAGCAGCTTTGACGGATTTGATGTGAGCACTGAAGCTTTCTTT. Translated, it gives CASSFDGFDVSTEAFF.